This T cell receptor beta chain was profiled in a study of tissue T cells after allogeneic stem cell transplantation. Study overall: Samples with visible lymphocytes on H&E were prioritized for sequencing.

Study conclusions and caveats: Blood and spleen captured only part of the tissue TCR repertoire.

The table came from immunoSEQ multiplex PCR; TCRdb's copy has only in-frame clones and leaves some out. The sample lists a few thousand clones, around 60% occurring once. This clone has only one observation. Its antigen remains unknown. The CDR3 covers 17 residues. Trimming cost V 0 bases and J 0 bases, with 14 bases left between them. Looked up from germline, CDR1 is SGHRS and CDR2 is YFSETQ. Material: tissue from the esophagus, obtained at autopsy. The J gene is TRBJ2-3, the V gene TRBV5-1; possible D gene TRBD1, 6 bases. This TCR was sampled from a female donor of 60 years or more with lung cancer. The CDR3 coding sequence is TGCGCCAGCAGCTTGGTCCCACAGGGATCTAGCACAGATACGCAGTATTTT. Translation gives CASSLVPQGSSTDTQYF. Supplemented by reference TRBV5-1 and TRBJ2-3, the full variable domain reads KAGVTQTPRYLIKTRGQQVTLSCSPISGHRSVSWYQQTPGQGLQFLFEYFSETQRNKGNFPGRFSGRQFSNSRSEMNVSTLELGDSALYLCASSLVPQGSSTDTQYFGPGTRLTVL.